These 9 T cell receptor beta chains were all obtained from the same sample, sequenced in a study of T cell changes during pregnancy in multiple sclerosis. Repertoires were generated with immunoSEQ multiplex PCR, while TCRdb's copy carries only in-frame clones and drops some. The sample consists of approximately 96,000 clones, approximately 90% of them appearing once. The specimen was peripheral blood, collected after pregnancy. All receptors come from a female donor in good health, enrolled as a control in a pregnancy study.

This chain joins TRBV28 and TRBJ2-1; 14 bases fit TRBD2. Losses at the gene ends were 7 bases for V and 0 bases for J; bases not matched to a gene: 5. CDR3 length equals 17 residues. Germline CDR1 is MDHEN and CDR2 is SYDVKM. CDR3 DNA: TGTGCCAGCACCGGACTAGCGGGAGGAGGCTCCTACAATGAGCAGTTCTTC. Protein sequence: CASTGLAGGGSYNEQFF.

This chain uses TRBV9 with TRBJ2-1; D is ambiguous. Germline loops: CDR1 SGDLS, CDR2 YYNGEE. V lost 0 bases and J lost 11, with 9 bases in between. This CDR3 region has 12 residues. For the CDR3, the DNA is TGTGCCAGCAGCGTAGACCAGGCAAAGCAGTTCTTC. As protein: CASSVDQAKQFF. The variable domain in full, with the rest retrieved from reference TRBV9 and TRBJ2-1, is DSGVTQTPKHLITATGQRVTLRCSPRSGDLSVYWYQQSLDQGLQFLIQYYNGEERAKGNILERFSAQQFPDLHSELNLSSLELGDSALYFCASSVDQAKQFFGPGTRLTVL.

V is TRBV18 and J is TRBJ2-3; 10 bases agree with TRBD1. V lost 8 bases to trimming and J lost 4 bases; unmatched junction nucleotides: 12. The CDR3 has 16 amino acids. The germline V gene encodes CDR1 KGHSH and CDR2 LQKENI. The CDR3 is CASTALDRGLPDTQYF. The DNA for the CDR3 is TGTGCCAGCACGGCGCTTGACAGGGGGCTGCCAGATACGCAGTATTTT.

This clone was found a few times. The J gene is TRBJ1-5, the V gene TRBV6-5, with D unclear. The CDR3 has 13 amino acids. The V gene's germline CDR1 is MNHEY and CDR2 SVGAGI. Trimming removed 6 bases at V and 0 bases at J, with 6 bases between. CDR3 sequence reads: CASSQYSNQPQHF. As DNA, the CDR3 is TGTGCCAGCAGCCAGTATAGCAATCAGCCCCAGCATTTT.

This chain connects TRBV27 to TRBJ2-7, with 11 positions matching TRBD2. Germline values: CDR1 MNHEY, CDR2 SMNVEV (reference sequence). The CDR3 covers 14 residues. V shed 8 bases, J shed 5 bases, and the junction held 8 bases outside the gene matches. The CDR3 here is CASSPIAGGHEQYF. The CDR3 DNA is TGTGCCAGCTCCCCAATAGCGGGAGGGCACGAGCAGTACTTC.

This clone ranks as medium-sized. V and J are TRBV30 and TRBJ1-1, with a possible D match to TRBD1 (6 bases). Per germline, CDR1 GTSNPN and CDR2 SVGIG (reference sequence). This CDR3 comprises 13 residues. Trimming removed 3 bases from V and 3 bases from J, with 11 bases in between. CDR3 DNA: TGTGCCTGGAGAACAGGGTTGGACACTGAAGCTTTCTTT. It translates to CAWRTGLDTEAFF. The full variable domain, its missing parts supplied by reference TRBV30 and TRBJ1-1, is SQTIHQWPATLVQPVGSPLSLECTVEGTSNPNLYWYRQAAGRGLQLLFYSVGIGQISSEVPQNLSASRPQDRQFILSSKKLLLSDSGFYLCAWRTGLDTEAFFGQGTRLTVV.

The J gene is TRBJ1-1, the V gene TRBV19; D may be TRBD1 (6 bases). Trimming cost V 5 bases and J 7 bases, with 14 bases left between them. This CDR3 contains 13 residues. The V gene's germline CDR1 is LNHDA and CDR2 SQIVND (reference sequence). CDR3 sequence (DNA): TGTGCCAGTAGTGCAACAGGGTCGGGTGAAGCTTTCTTT. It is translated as CASSATGSGEAFF.

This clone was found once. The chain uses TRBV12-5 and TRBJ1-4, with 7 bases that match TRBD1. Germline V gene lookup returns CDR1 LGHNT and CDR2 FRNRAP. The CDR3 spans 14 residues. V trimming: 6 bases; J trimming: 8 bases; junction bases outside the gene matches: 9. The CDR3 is CASGSTGISEKLFF. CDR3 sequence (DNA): TGTGCTAGTGGGTCGACAGGGATCAGCGAAAAACTGTTTTTT.

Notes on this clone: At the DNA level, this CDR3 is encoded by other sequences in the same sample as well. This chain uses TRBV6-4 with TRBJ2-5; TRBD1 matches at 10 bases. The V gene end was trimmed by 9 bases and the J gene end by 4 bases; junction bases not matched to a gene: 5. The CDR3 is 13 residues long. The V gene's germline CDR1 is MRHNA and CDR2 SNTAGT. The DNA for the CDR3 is TGTGCCAGTAGCCGGGACAGGGGAGAGACCCAGTACTTC. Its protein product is CASSRDRGETQYF.